The sequence of this TCR beta chain was determined in a study of beta chain features in type 1 diabetes. Background on the study: Patients looked much like healthy donors when it came to age, gender and cell yields. Study-level results: A PCR bias possibly favoring shorter templates would apply equally to patients and controls.

CDR1 and CDR2 (germline): SGDLS, YYNGEE. J was trimmed by 4 bases and V by 0 bases; bases with no gene match: 7. This CDR3 has 16 residues. Every isolated RNA sample was fully reverse transcribed, so sequencing captured expressed TCRB transcripts. Profiling relied on immunoSEQ multiplex PCR, and the TCRdb table lists in-frame clones only, not all of them. The sample contains approximately 340,000 clones, roughly 16% of which appear only once. Via the markers CD45RO/CCR7/CD25/CD127/CD95/CD27, stem cell-like memory, regulatory, central memory and naive CD4+ cells were sorted. Each of the sorted populations had a purity greater than 95%. This clone was seen more than once but under ten times. What it binds is not known.

This receptor was taken from a woman aged 18-30 years in good health. The sample consisted of naive CD4+ T cells from blood. This chain joins TRBV9 and TRBJ2-1, with 7 bases lining up with TRBD2. Here the CDR3 DNA reads TGTGCCAGCAGCGTAGGGCTGGGGGAGGGGTACAATGAGCAGTTCTTC. Translating it yields CASSVGLGEGYNEQFF.